One and the same sample provided the 3 T cell receptor beta chains below, sequenced in a study of blood T cell repertoires in COVID-19. Data came from immunoSEQ multiplex PCR; TCRdb stores just in-frame clones and leaves some out. This sample carries about 260,000 clones, approximately 86% of them seen once, and the ten largest clones take about 9.2%. Source material: peripheral blood. The source is a middle-aged man who had recovered from COVID-19.

The rearrangement links TRBV23-1 to TRBJ2-3, with D maybe TRBD2 (5 bases). TRBV23-1 is marked as an open reading frame, function uncertain. V lost 11 bases to trimming and J lost 3 bases, with 15 bases between them. The CDR3 covers 13 residues. DNA for the CDR3: TGCGCCGAGGAGGCAGTCCGTACAGATACGCAGTATTTT. Translating it yields CAEEAVRTDTQYF.

V is TRBV4-3 and J is TRBJ2-7; 11 bases align to TRBD2. The CDR3 is 19 residues long. The V gene's germline CDR1 is LGHNA and CDR2 YSLEER. V shed 0 bases, J shed 2 bases, and the junction held 12 bases outside the gene matches. The CDR3 spells CASSQEPAASGGTPYEQYF. CDR3 DNA sequence: TGCGCCAGCAGCCAAGAGCCGGCGGCTAGCGGGGGGACACCCTACGAGCAGTACTTC.

The rearrangement uses TRBV29-1 and TRBJ2-1, with D maybe TRBD1 (6 bases). The germline V and J ends were trimmed by 5 bases and 1 base, with 12 bases remaining between them. Germline CDR1 is SQVTM and CDR2 is ANQGSEA. The CDR3 contains 14 residues. The CDR3 nucleotides read TGCAGCGTTTTTCAGGGGATATCCTACAATGAGCAGTTCTTC. It translates to CSVFQGISYNEQFF.